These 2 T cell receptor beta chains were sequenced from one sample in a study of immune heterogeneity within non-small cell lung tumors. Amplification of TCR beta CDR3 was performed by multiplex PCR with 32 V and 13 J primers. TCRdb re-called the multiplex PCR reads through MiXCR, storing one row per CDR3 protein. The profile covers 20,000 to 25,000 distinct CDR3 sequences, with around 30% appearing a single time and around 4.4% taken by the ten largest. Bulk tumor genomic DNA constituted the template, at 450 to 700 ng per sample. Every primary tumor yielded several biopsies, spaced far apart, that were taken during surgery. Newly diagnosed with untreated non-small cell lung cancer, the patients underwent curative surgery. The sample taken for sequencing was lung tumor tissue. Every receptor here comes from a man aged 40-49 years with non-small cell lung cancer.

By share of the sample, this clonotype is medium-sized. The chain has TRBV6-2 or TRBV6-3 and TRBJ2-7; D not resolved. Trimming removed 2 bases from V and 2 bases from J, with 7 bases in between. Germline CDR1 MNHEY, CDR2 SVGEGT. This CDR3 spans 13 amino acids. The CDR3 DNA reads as TGTGCCAGCAGTTACGCGCACGCCTACGAGCAGTACTTC. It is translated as CASSYAHAYEQYF.

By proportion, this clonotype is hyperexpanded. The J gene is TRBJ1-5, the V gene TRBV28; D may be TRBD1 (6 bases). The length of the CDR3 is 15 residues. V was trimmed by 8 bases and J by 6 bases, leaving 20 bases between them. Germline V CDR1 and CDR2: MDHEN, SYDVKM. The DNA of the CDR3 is TGTGCCAGCGCGCATGACCTACAGGGAATTCAGCCCCAGCATTTT. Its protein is CASAHDLQGIQPQHF.